Following are 12 T cell receptor beta chains from one sample sequenced in a study of shared clonotypes between healthy human individuals. Sequencing was performed with immunoSEQ multiplex PCR; in TCRdb, only in-frame clones are kept and a portion is missing. This table holds 1.6 million or so clones, approximately 98.5% found once. Sample: naive CD4+ T cells sorted from blood. Stated subset: CD45RA+ positively selected. The receptors were sampled from a man aged 25 to 40 in good health.

The genes are TRBV27 and TRBJ2-7, with a tentative D call TRBD1 (5 bases). The CDR3 contains 12 residues. V was shortened by 9 bases and J by 2 bases, with 11 bases between the two germline ends. Germline CDR1 and CDR2: MNHEY and SMNVEV (reference sequence). Written as DNA, the CDR3 is TGTGCCAGAGGGGTTTCCCCCTACGAGCAGTACTTC. Its translation is CARGVSPYEQYF.

The chain carries TRBV28 and TRBJ2-7; TRBD2 aligns across 15 bases. The CDR3 is 16 residues long. J gave up 3 bases and V 6 bases, and 6 bases lay outside the gene matches. Germline loops: CDR1 MDHEN, CDR2 SYDVKM. The CDR3, as DNA: TGTGCCAGCAGCCCGGGACTAGCGGGAGGTGTCTACGAGCAGTACTTC. The encoded protein is CASSPGLAGGVYEQYF. The full variable domain, rest sourced from reference TRBV28 and TRBJ2-7, is DVKVTQSSRYLVKRTGEKVFLECVQDMDHENMFWYRQDPGLGLRLIYFSYDVKMKEKGDIPEGYSVSREKKERFSLILESASTNQTSMYLCASSPGLAGGVYEQYFGPGTRLTVT.

The V gene is TRBV18, the J gene TRBJ2-7; D not resolved. The CDR3 contains 19 residues. Germline V gene data show CDR1 as KGHSH and CDR2 as LQKENI. V dropped 4 bases and J dropped 2 bases, with 27 bases sitting between them. CDR3 nucleotides: TGTGCCAGCTCACTACGTCCAAGGCCTCTATCCTCCTCAGCCTACGAGCAGTACTTC. Protein product: CASSLRPRPLSSSAYEQYF.

The genes are TRBV29-1 and TRBJ2-7; the D is unclear. Germline V lookup: CDR1 SQVTM, CDR2 ANQGSEA. Trimming removed 0 bases at V and 5 bases at J, with 5 bases between. The CDR3 runs to 11 residues. In nucleotides, the CDR3 is TGCAGCGTTGAAGATCTCCACGAGCAGTACTTC. It translates to CSVEDLHEQYF.

V gene TRBV5-1 combines with J gene TRBJ2-3; D is possibly TRBD1 or TRBD2 (5 bases each). Trimming shortened V by 4 bases and J by 2 bases, and 8 bases separated the two germline ends. The CDR3 runs 13 residues. The V gene's germline CDR1 is SGHRS and CDR2 YFSETQ. The DNA for the CDR3 is TGCGCCAGCAGCAGGGACGACACAGATACGCAGTATTTT. As protein: CASSRDDTDTQYF.

CDR3 residues: CASSFIVQEQFF. CDR3 nucleotides: TGTGCCAGCAGTTTTATAGTCCAGGAGCAGTTCTTC. The chain uses TRBV28 and TRBJ2-1; no reliable D call. V lost 3 bases to trimming and J lost 10 bases, with 10 bases between them. The germline gives CDR1 MDHEN, CDR2 SYDVKM. The CDR3 consists of 12 residues.

The chain joins TRBV9 to TRBJ2-3; 10 bases agree with TRBD1. Trimming took 4 bases from V and 2 from J; bases not matched to a gene: 10. This CDR3 has 17 amino acids. Germline values: CDR1 SGDLS, CDR2 YYNGEE. The CDR3 region is CASSIHPGQGITDTQYF. Written as DNA, the CDR3 is TGTGCCAGCAGCATTCACCCGGGACAGGGGATCACAGATACGCAGTATTTT.

The chain couples TRBV5-4 to TRBJ2-7, with 12 positions matching TRBD2. The length of the CDR3 is 16 residues. The V and J ends lost 4 bases and 0 bases, in that order; junction bases with no gene match: 5. The germline CDR1 and CDR2 sequences are SGHNT and YYREEE (reference sequence). The CDR3, as DNA: TGTGCCAGCAGCCAAGGACTAGCGGGGAGCTCCTACGAGCAGTACTTC. Translating it yields CASSQGLAGSSYEQYF.

This chain connects TRBV6-5 to TRBJ2-1; no clear D gene. The germline V gene has CDR1 MNHEY and CDR2 SVGAGI. This CDR3 has 13 amino acids. The V gene lost 2 bases and the J gene lost 16 bases, with 18 bases spanning the gap. CDR3 DNA: TGTGCCAGCAGTTACCTGGAGTCCGGAGAAAGATTCTTC. Its protein product is CASSYLESGERFF.

This sequence joins TRBV18 and TRBJ2-3, with 9 bases aligning to TRBD2. V trimming: 0 bases; J trimming: 8 bases; junction bases outside the gene matches: 12. CDR1 and CDR2 (germline): KGHSH, LQKENI. This CDR3 spans 17 amino acids. The DNA for the CDR3 is TGTGCCAGCTCACCACCGGCGGCGGGAGGGCCCTTCGCTACGCAGTATTTT. Translated: CASSPPAAGGPFATQYF.

V and J are TRBV5-1 and TRBJ2-3, with no clear D. CDR3 size: 14 residues. Per germline, CDR1 SGHRS and CDR2 YFSETQ. V was shortened by 6 bases and J by 2 bases, with 13 bases between the two germline ends. The CDR3 reads CASTVEAHTDTQYF. The CDR3 bases are TGCGCCAGCACAGTCGAAGCCCACACAGATACGCAGTATTTT. Full variable domain (rest looked up from reference TRBV5-1 and TRBJ2-3): KAGVTQTPRYLIKTRGQQVTLSCSPISGHRSVSWYQQTPGQGLQFLFEYFSETQRNKGNFPGRFSGRQFSNSRSEMNVSTLELGDSALYLCASTVEAHTDTQYFGPGTRLTVL.

The J gene is TRBJ2-1, the V gene TRBV28, with D possibly matching TRBD2 (6 bases). Trimming shortened V by 2 bases and J by 0 bases, and 14 bases separated the two germline ends. CDR1 and CDR2 from the germline V gene are MDHEN and SYDVKM. The CDR3 is made up of 17 amino acids. In nucleotides, the CDR3 is TGTGCCAGCAGTTTACTTTCCGGGACTGGCTCCTACAATGAGCAGTTCTTC. This encodes CASSLLSGTGSYNEQFF.